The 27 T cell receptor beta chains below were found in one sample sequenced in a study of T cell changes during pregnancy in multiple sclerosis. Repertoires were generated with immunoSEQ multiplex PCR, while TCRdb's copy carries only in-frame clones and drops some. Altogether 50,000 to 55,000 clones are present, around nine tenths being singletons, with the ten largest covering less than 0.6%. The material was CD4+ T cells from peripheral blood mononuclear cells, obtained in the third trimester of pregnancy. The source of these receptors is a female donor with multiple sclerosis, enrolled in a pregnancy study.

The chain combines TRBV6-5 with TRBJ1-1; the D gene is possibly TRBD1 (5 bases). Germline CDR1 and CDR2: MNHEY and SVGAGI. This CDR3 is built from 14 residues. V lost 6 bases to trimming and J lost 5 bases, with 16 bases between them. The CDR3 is CASSPVLGGTEAFF. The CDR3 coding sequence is TGTGCCAGCAGCCCCGTCTTGGGGGGAACTGAAGCTTTCTTT.

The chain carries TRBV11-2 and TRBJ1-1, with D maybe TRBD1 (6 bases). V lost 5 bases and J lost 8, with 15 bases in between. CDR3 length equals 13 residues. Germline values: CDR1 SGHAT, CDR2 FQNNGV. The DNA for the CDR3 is TGTGCCAGCAGCCCCACTCGAGGGGGAGAAGCTTTCTTT. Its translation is CASSPTRGGEAFF.

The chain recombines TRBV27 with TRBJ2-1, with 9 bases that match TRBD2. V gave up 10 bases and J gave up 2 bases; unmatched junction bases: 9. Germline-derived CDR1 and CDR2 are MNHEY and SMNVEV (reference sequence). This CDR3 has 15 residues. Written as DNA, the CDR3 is TGTGCCACGCAAATTAGCGGGGGCCCCTACAATGAGCAGTTCTTC. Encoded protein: CATQISGGPYNEQFF.

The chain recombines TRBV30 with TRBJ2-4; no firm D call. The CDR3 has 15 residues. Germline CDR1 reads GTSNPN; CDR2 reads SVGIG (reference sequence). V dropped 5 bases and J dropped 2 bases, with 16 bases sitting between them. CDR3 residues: CAWGPSESSKNIQYF. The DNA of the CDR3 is TGTGCCTGGGGGCCTTCAGAATCCTCCAAAAACATTCAGTACTTC.

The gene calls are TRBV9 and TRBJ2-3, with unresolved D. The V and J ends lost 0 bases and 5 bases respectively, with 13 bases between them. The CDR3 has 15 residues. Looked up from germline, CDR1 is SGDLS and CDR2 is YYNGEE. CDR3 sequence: CASSVEGVRGDTQYF. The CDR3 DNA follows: TGTGCCAGCAGCGTAGAAGGCGTCCGAGGAGATACGCAGTATTTT. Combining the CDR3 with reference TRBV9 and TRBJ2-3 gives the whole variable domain DSGVTQTPKHLITATGQRVTLRCSPRSGDLSVYWYQQSLDQGLQFLIQYYNGEERAKGNILERFSAQQFPDLHSELNLSSLELGDSALYFCASSVEGVRGDTQYFGPGTRLTVL.

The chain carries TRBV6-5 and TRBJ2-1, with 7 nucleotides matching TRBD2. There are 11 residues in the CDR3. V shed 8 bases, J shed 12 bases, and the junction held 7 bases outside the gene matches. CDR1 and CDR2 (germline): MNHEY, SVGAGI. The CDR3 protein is CASARAGLQFF. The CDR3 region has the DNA TGTGCCAGCGCCCGAGCGGGGCTGCAGTTCTTC.

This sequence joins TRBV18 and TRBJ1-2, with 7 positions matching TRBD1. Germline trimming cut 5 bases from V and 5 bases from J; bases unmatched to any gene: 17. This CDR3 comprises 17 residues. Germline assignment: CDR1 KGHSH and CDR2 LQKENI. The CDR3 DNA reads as TGTGCCAGCTCAGCCGACAGGGCGCAAATAAGGGGGTATGGCTACACCTTC. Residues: CASSADRAQIRGYGYTF.

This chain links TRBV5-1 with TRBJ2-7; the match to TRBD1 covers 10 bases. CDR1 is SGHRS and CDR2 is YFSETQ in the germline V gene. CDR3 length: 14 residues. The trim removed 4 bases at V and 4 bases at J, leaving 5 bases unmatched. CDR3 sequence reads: CASSPGDRGYEQYF. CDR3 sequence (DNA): TGCGCCAGCAGCCCCGGGGACAGGGGTTACGAGCAGTACTTC.

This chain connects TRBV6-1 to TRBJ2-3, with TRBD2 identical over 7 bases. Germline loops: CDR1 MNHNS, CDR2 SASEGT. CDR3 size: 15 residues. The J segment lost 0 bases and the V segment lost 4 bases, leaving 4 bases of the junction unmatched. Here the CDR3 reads CASSGEGTSTDTQYF. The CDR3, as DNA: TGTGCCAGCAGTGGGGAGGGGACTAGCACAGATACGCAGTATTTT.

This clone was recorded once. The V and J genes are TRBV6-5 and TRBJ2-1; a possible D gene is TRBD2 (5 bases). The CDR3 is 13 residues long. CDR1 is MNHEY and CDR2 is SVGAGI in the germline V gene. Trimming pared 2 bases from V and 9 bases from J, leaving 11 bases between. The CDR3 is CASSYRGVGEQFF. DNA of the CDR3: TGTGCCAGCAGTTACCGGGGAGTGGGTGAGCAGTTCTTC.

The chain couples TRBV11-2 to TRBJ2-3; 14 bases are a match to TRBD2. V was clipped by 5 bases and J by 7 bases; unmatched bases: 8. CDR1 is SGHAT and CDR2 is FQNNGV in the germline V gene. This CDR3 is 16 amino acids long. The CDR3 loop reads CASSTRTSGGPNTQYF. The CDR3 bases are TGTGCCAGCAGCACACGGACTAGCGGGGGGCCCAATACGCAGTATTTT.

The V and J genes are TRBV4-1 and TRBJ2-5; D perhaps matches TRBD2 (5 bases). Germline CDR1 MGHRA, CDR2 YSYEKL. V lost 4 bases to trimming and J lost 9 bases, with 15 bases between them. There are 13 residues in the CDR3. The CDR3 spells CASSRAVPEAQYF. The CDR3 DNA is TGCGCCAGCAGCCGGGCGGTCCCGGAGGCCCAGTACTTC.

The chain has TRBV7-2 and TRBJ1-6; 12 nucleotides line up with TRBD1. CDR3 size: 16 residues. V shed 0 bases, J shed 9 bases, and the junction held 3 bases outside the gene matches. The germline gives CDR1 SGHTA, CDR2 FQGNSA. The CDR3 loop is CASSLAGTGGSSPLHF. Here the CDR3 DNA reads TGTGCCAGCAGCTTAGCCGGGACAGGGGGCAGTTCACCCCTCCACTTT.

CDR3 protein: CASSKTGTAMNTEAFF. The DNA of the CDR3 is TGTGCCAGCAGCAAGACCGGGACAGCCATGAACACTGAAGCTTTCTTT. The chain has TRBV5-4 and TRBJ1-1, with 7 bases lining up with TRBD1. J lost 0 bases, V lost 4 bases, and 9 bases had no gene match. CDR1 is SGHNT, CDR2 YYREEE, per germline (reference sequence). The CDR3 length is 16 residues.

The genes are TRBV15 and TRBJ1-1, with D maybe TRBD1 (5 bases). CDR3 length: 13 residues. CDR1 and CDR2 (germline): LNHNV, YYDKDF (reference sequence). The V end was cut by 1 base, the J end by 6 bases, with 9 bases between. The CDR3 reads CATSRALTAEAFF. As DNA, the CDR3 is TGTGCCACCAGCAGAGCGCTGACAGCTGAAGCTTTCTTT.

The CDR3 DNA reads as TGTGCCAGCAGCTTAAACGCGGGCAGACCAATGGGCACTGAAGCTTTCTTT. Its protein is CASSLNAGRPMGTEAFF. This chain joins TRBV7-3 and TRBJ1-1, with unresolved D. This CDR3 contains 17 residues. V was pared by 1 base and J by 4 bases, with 19 bases between. The germline CDR1 and CDR2 sequences are SGHTA and FQGTGA.

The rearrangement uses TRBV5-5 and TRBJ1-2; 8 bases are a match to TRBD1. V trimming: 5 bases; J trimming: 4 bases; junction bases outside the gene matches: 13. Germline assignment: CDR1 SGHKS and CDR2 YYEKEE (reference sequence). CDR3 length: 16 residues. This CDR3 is CASRGEGRDRRYGYTF. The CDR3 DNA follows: TGTGCCAGCAGGGGGGAGGGTCGGGACAGGCGCTATGGCTACACCTTC. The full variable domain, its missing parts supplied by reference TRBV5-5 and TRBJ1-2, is DAGVTQSPTHLIKTRGQQVTLRCSPISGHKSVSWYQQVLGQGPQFIFQYYEKEERGRGNFPDRFSARQFPNYSSELNVNALLLGDSALYLCASRGEGRDRRYGYTFGSGTRLTVV.

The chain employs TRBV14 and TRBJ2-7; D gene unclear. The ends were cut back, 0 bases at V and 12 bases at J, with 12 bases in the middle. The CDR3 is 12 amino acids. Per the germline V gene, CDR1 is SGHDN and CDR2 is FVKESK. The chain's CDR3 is CASSQDLLVLYF. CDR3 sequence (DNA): TGTGCCAGCAGCCAAGATCTATTAGTCCTGTACTTC. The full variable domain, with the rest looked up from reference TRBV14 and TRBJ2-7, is EAGVTQFPSHSVIEKGQTVTLRCDPISGHDNLYWYRRVMGKEIKFLLHFVKESKQDESGMPNNRFLAERTGGTYSTLKVQPAELEDSGVYFCASSQDLLVLYFGPGTRLTVT.

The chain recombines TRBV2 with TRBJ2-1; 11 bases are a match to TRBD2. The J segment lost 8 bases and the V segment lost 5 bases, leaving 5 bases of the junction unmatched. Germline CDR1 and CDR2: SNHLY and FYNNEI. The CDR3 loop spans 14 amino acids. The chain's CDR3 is CASSLAGGLDEQFF. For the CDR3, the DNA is TGTGCCAGCAGTTTAGCGGGGGGGCTTGATGAGCAGTTCTTC.

For the CDR3, the DNA is TGTGCCACACGCAGGACAGGGGACACAGATACGCAGTATTTT. This codes for CATRRTGDTDTQYF. The chain links TRBV19 to TRBJ2-3, with 9 nucleotides matching TRBD1. CDR1 LNHDA and CDR2 SQIVND come from the germline V gene (reference sequence). Losses at the gene ends were 10 bases for V and 2 bases for J; bases not matched to a gene: 7. The CDR3 is made up of 14 amino acids.

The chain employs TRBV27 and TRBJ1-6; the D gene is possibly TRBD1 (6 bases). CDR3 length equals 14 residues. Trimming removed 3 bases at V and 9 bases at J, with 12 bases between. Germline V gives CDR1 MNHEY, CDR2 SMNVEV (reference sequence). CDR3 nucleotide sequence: TGTGCCAGCAGTTTGGGACAAGTTTTTTCACCCCTCCACTTT. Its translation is CASSLGQVFSPLHF.

In DNA, the CDR3 is TGTGCCAGCAGCTTAGAGAGGTGGGGTACTCCCTCCGCGGGAGACGAGCAGTACTTC. Translation gives CASSLERWGTPSAGDEQYF. The chain couples TRBV13 to TRBJ2-7; TRBD2 matches at 7 bases. The CDR3 has 19 amino acids. J was trimmed by 5 bases and V by 1 base; bases with no gene match: 20. The germline gives CDR1 PRHDT, CDR2 FYEKMQ (reference sequence).

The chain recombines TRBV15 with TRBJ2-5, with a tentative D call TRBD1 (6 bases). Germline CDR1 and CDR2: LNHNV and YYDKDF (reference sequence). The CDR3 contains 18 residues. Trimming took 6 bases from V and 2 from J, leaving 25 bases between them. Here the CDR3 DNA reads TGTGCCACCAGTCAGCGATCCCCGGGACAAAAAAAGCAAGAGACCCAGTACTTC. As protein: CATSQRSPGQKKQETQYF.

CDR3 bases: TGTGCCAGCAGGTCTACTAGCGGGGGGAAACCCTACGAGCAGTACTTC. It is translated as CASRSTSGGKPYEQYF. V usage is TRBV2 and J usage is TRBJ2-7; 12 positions match TRBD2. V lost 6 bases to trimming and J lost 2 bases; unmatched junction nucleotides: 8. This CDR3 comprises 16 residues. Germline V lookup: CDR1 SNHLY, CDR2 FYNNEI.

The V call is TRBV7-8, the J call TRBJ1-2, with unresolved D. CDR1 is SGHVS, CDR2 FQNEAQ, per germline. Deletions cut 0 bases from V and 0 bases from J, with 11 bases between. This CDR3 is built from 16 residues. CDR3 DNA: TGTGCCAGCAGCTTAGCTCCGGGAGGAGCTAACTATGGCTACACCTTC. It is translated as CASSLAPGGANYGYTF.

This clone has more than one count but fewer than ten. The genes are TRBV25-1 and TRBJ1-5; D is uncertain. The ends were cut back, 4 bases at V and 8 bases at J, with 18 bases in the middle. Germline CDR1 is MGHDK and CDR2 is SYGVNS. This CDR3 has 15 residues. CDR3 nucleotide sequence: TGTGCCAGCAGTGGAAGACGGGGAGAATATAAGCCCCAGCATTTT. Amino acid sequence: CASSGRRGEYKPQHF.

CDR3: CASSKFWLRAGEDIQYF. The DNA of the CDR3 is TGTGCCAGCAGTAAATTCTGGCTTCGAGCGGGGGAGGACATTCAGTACTTC. This chain links TRBV27 with TRBJ2-4; TRBD2 aligns across 8 bases. CDR1 and CDR2 from the germline V gene are MNHEY and SMNVEV (reference sequence). The CDR3 contains 17 residues. Trimming removed 5 bases from V and 8 bases from J; junction bases left unmatched: 17.